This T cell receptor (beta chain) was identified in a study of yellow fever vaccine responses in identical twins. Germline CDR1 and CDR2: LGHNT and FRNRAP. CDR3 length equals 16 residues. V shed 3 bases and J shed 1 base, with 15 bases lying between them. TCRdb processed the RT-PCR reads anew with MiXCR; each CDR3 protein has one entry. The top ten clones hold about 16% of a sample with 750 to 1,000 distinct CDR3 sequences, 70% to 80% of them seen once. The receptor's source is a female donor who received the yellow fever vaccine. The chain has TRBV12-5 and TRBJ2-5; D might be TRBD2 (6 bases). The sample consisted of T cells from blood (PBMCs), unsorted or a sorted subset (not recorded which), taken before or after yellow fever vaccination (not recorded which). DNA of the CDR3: TGTGCTAGTGGTTTTCCCCCCTGGCGGGGCCAAGAGACCCAGTACTTC. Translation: CASGFPPWRGQETQYF. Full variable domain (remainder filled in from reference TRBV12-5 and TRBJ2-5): DARVTQTPRHKVTEMGQEVTMRCQPILGHNTVFWYRQTMMQGLELLAYFRNRAPLDDSGMPKDRFSAEMPDATLATLKIQPSEPRDSAVYFCASGFPPWRGQETQYFGPGTRLLVL.